The clone carrying this T cell receptor (beta chain) has only a few counts. In the authors' methods: How many nucleated cells were present was estimated from reference gene primer amplification. Generated by immunoSEQ multiplex PCR, the TCRdb table keeps only in-frame clones and is missing some. D and trimming come from the DNA, and the V and J calls and clone size come from that table. The sample has 250,000 to 350,000 clones, around 84% seen once. The CDR3 spans 13 residues. Germline CDR1 reads SEHNR; CDR2 reads FQNEAQ (reference sequence). Between the trimmed V and J ends, which lost 5 bases and 8 bases, there was a span of 12 bases. This sample was included in a study of blood T cell repertoires in COVID-19. Overall study: The study drew acute and convalescent COVID-19 samples from the United States, Italy and Spain. PBMCs, B-cell-depleted T cells, or T cells provided the cDNA or gDNA that made up the material.

Followed longitudinally, the Seattle patients had been enrolled during active infection. V usage is TRBV7-9 and J usage is TRBJ1-4; D is possibly TRBD1 (6 bases). This clonotype was obtained from a human donor with COVID-19, enrolled during active disease. The donor label of this sample is uncertain. Sequences were obtained from peripheral blood. The CDR3 protein is CASSRGHGEKLFF. The CDR3 DNA is TGTGCCAGCAGCCGGGGACACGGGGAAAAACTGTTTTTT.